This is a list of T cell receptor beta chains from one sample in a study of radiotherapy plus CTLA-4 blockade in lung cancer. This table comes from immunoSEQ multiplex PCR, and its TCRdb copy is limited to in-frame clones, with some not included. The sample has about 81,000 clones, around 72% seen once; the top ten hold over 12%. The sequences come from peripheral blood, collected from a patient treated with radiotherapy plus ipilimumab. The receptors derive from a human donor with non-small cell lung cancer that progressed on radiotherapy plus ipilimumab. CDR3s include the opening cysteine and the closing phenylalanine or tryptophan. D genes are given only for firm matches. The size field is filled for only some rows; it gives once, few, many or a size class.

abundance | d_gene | j_gene | v_gene | CDR3nt | CDR3aa
. | . | TRBJ1-4 | TRBV4-1 | TGCGCCAGCAAGCCTGAACGACTTAATGAAAAACTGTTTTTT | CASKPERLNEKLFF
. | . | TRBJ2-7 | TRBV5-5 | TGTGCCGCGGGAACCTCCTACGAGCAGTACTTC | CAAGTSYEQYF
. | . | TRBJ1-1 | TRBV5-4 | TGTGCCAGCAGCTTGGGGCGCCAGAACACTGAAGCTTTCTTT | CASSLGRQNTEAFF
. | . | TRBJ2-1 | TRBV27 | TGTGCCAGCAGCCCCGTACATTACAATGAGCAGTTCTTC | CASSPVHYNEQFF
once | TRBD2 | TRBJ2-1 | TRBV4-1 | TGCGCCAGCAGCCTTAGGTTGTCCCCGGGACTAGGCTCCTACAATGAGCAGTTCTTC | CASSLRLSPGLGSYNEQFF
. | TRBD2 | TRBJ2-5 | TRBV28 | TGTGCCAGCAGTTTTTCAACTAGCGGGAGGGGTGAAGAGACCCAGTACTTC | CASSFSTSGRGEETQYF
. | TRBD1 | TRBJ1-6 | TRBV5-4 | TGTGCCAGCAGCTTGGCCGGACAGGGGACAAATTCACCCCTCCACTTT | CASSLAGQGTNSPLHF
. | . | TRBJ1-2 | TRBV5-5 | TGTGCCAGCAGGCCGGAGGCTAACTATGGCTACACCTTC | CASRPEANYGYTF
. | . | TRBJ1-1 | TRBV11-2 | TGTGCCAGCAGCTTAGTCGGGGCTGAAGCTTTCTTT | CASSLVGAEAFF
once | TRBD1 | TRBJ1-2 | TRBV7-2 | TGTGCCAGCAGCTTATCCGCGGACAGGAGGGGCTATGGCTACACCTTC | CASSLSADRRGYGYTF
. | . | TRBJ2-3 | TRBV9 | TGTGCCAGCAGCGTTGGACAGACTAGCACAGATACGCAGTATTTT | CASSVGQTSTDTQYF
. | TRBD1 | TRBJ1-5 | TRBV10-1 | TGCGCCAGCAGTGCCTCAGGACAGGTTAGGCCTAATAGCAATCAGCCCCAGCATTTT | CASSASGQVRPNSNQPQHF
few | . | TRBJ2-1 | TRBV6-6 | TGTGCCAGCAGTTACTCCCGGTATGAGGGGAGTGAGCAGTTCTTC | CASSYSRYEGSEQFF
. | . | TRBJ2-7 | TRBV28 | TGTGCCAGCAGGTCAAGCGGCGAAGAGAGGGCCTACGAGCAGTACTTC | CASRSSGEERAYEQYF
. | TRBD1 | TRBJ2-2 | TRBV7-6 | TGTGCCAGCAGCTTAGTAATACAGGGGGCCACCGGGGAGCTGTTTTTT | CASSLVIQGATGELFF
. | . | TRBJ2-3 | TRBV18 | TGTGCCAGCTCACTACGCACAGATACGCAGTATTTT | CASSLRTDTQYF
. | TRBD1 | TRBJ1-5 | TRBV2 | TGTGCCAGCAGTGAATTGGGGACAGGGCGCAATCAGCCCCAGCATTTT | CASSELGTGRNQPQHF
. | . | TRBJ1-5 | TRBV6-5 | TGTGCCAGCAAAAGGGAAGGTCAGCCCCAGCATTTT | CASKREGQPQHF
few | . | TRBJ2-3 | TRBV5-1 | TGCGCCAGCAGCAGATTCCATGGAGATACGCAGTATTTT | CASSRFHGDTQYF
. | . | TRBJ1-4 | TRBV4-3 | TGCGCCAGCAGCCAAGTGGGAGACGCAACTAATGAAAAACTGTTTTTT | CASSQVGDATNEKLFF
. | . | TRBJ2-6 | TRBV5-6 | TGTGCCAGCAGCCTCCCTTACTCTGGGGCCAACGTCCTGACTTTC | CASSLPYSGANVLTF
. | TRBD1 | TRBJ1-2 | TRBV6-1 | TGTGCCAGCAGTGCTCCGTCACAGGGGCACTATGGCTACACCTTC | CASSAPSQGHYGYTF
. | . | TRBJ2-2 | TRBV11-2 | TGTGCCAGCAGCTTAAGGAGGACATTGAACACCGGGGAGCTGTTTTTT | CASSLRRTLNTGELFF
once | . | TRBJ2-1 | TRBV9 | TGTGCCAGCAGCGCGGCGGGGTTAGTAAACGATGAGCAGTTCTTC | CASSAAGLVNDEQFF
. | TRBD2 | TRBJ2-1 | TRBV5-1 | TGCGCCAGCATGGAGGCTAGCGGGATATATGAGCAGTTCTTC | CASMEASGIYEQFF
. | TRBD2 | TRBJ2-1 | TRBV28 | TGTGCCAGCAGTTCCTTCGGAGGAAGTAGCGGGAAAGGGAATAGGGTCTTC | CASSSFGGSSGKGNRVF
. | . | TRBJ1-5 | TRBV7-9 | TGTGCCAGCAGCTTAGATTGGGAGGATCAGCCCCAGCATTTT | CASSLDWEDQPQHF
. | . | TRBJ2-5 | TRBV7-9 | TGTGCCAGCAGCTTTGCAGAGAAAGAGACCCAGTACTTC | CASSFAEKETQYF
. | . | TRBJ2-1 | TRBV18 | TGTGCCAGCTCACCCAGGGGGGGAGCGGAGGCCTACAATGAGCAGTTCTTC | CASSPRGGAEAYNEQFF
. | . | TRBJ1-4 | TRBV15 | TGTGCCACCAGCAGAGAACAGGGTTTGGGAGAAAAACTGTTTTTT | CATSREQGLGEKLFF
. | . | TRBJ1-2 | TRBV25-1 | TGTGCCAGCACGGGGGAGGGGTCAACCGACAGCTCTAACTATGGCTACACCTTC | CASTGEGSTDSSNYGYTF
. | . | TRBJ1-5 | TRBV7-2 | TGTGCCAGCAGCCCACGGGGGGGCGCGGGGAATCAGCCCCAGCATTTT | CASSPRGGAGNQPQHF
few | TRBD1 | TRBJ1-2 | TRBV28 | TGTGCCAGCAGTTTTAGGACAGGGAGAGGGTTGGACCCCCGGCGATACACCTTC | CASSFRTGRGLDPRRYTF
. | TRBD1 | TRBJ2-2 | TRBV2 | TGTGCCAGCAGCGGGACAGGGGCGGGCACCGGGGAGCTGTTTTTT | CASSGTGAGTGELFF
few | TRBD2 | TRBJ2-3 | TRBV4-3 | TGCGCCAGCAGCCTCCTCTCGGGGAGAGCGGGGGGAACAGATACGCAGTATTTT | CASSLLSGRAGGTDTQYF
. | . | TRBJ1-1 | TRBV11-2 | TGTGCCAGCAGCTTAGTTGGGGTACAAGCTTTCTTT | CASSLVGVQAFF
. | TRBD2 | TRBJ2-7 | TRBV5-8 | TGTGCCAGCAGCCAAGCGGGAGGGAGGTACGAGCAGTACTTC | CASSQAGGRYEQYF
. | . | TRBJ2-2 | TRBV18 | TGTGCCAGCTCACCGCCAGGGGTTACCGGGGAGCTGTTTTTT | CASSPPGVTGELFF
once | TRBD1 | TRBJ2-4 | TRBV28 | TGTGCCAGCAGTCCGACACAGGGGGCGGCTCGGAACATTCAGTACTTC | CASSPTQGAARNIQYF
. | . | TRBJ1-6 | TRBV7-6 | TGTGCCAGCAGCTCGGATAATAATTCACCCCTCCACTTT | CASSSDNNSPLHF
. | . | TRBJ1-2 | TRBV2 | TGTGCCAGCAGTGAAGCCCCCTGGAAAGGCTACACCTTC | CASSEAPWKGYTF
. | . | TRBJ1-6 | TRBV27 | TGTGCCAGCAGTTTACGGGCCACAAATTCACCCCTCCACTTT | CASSLRATNSPLHF
. | . | TRBJ2-3 | TRBV30 | TGTGCCTGGAGGGATCGGACGTTCACCCAGTATTTT | CAWRDRTFTQYF
. | . | TRBJ2-3 | TRBV5-1 | TGCGCCAGCAGCTTGGCGCCACCCACAGATACGCAGTATTTT | CASSLAPPTDTQYF
. | TRBD2 | TRBJ2-7 | TRBV9 | TGTGCCAGCAGCGTGGGAGGGGACGGCAACGAGCAGTACTTC | CASSVGGDGNEQYF
. | . | TRBJ2-5 | TRBV4-3 | TGCGCCAGCAGCCAAGATTCGGCTAGTTATGGGACCCAGTACTTC | CASSQDSASYGTQYF
. | TRBD2 | TRBJ2-5 | TRBV7-2 | TGTGCCAGCAGGACTAGCGGGCAAGAGACCCAGTACTTC | CASRTSGQETQYF
. | TRBD2 | TRBJ2-1 | TRBV5-1 | TGCGCCAGCAGCTTGGGGACTAGCGGGAGGGCCGCGAATGAGCAGTTCTTC | CASSLGTSGRAANEQFF
. | . | TRBJ2-7 | TRBV6-1 | TGTGCCAGCAGCAGCCTCCTCTCGGACTCCTACGAGCAGTACTTC | CASSSLLSDSYEQYF